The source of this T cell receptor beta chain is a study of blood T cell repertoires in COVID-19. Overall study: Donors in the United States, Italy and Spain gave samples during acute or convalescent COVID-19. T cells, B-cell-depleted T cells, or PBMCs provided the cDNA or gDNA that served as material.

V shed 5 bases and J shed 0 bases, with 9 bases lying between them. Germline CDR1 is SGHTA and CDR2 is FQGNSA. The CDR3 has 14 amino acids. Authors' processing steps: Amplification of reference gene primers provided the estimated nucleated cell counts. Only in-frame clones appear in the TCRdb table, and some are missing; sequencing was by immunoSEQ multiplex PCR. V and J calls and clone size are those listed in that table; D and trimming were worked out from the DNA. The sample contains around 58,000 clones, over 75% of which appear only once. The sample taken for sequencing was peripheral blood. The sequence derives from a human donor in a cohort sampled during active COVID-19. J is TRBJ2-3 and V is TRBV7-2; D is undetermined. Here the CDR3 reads CASSPASSTDTQYF. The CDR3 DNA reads TGTGCCAGCAGCCCCGCGTCTAGCACAGATACGCAGTATTTT.